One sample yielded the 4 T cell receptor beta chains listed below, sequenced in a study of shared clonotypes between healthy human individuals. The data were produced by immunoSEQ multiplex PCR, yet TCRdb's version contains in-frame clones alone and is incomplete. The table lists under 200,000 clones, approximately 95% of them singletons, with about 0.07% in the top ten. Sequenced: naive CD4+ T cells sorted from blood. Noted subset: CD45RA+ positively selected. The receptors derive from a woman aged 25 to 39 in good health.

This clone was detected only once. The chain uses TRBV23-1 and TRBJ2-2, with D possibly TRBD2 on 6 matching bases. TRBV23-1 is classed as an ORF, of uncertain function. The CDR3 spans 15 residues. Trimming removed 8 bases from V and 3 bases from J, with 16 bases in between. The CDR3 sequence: CASVPGGKDTGELFF. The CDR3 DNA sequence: TGCGCCAGCGTACCTGGGGGGAAAGACACCGGGGAGCTGTTTTTT.

The CDR3 is CASILVGVGTDTQYF. The CDR3 region has the DNA TGTGCCAGCATTCTCGTGGGGGTGGGCACAGATACGCAGTATTTT. This sequence joins TRBV2 and TRBJ2-3; either TRBD1 or TRBD2 may fit D (5 bases each). Germline V CDR1 and CDR2: SNHLY, FYNNEI. Trimming took off 7 bases at V and 1 base at J, with 15 bases between the two ends. The CDR3 totals 15 residues.

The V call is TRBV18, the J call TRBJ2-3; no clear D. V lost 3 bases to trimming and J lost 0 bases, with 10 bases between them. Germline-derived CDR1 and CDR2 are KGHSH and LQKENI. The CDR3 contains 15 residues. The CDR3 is CASSPMHSSTDTQYF. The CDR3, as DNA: TGTGCCAGCTCACCCATGCACTCTAGCACAGATACGCAGTATTTT.

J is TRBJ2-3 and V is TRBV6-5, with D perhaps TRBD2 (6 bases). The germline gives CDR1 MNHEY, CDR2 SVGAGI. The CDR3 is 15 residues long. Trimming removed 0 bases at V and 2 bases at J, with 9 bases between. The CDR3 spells CASSYSGGVTDTQYF. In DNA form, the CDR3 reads TGTGCCAGCAGTTACTCGGGCGGGGTCACAGATACGCAGTATTTT.